A selection of T cell receptor beta chains follows, all from one sample in a study of spatial heterogeneity in lung cancer. TCRdb redid the calling of the 5' RACE reads with MiXCR, one entry per CDR3 protein. The table records 95,000 to 130,000 distinct CDR3 sequences, about 12% of them present only once. The sequencing used PBMCs, collected at follow-up. The receptors were gathered from a male donor with early-stage non-small cell lung cancer. Each CDR3 is given with its conserved first and last residue. The order of the fields is D gene, V gene, clone size, J gene, CDR3 DNA, CDR3 protein. D genes are given only for firm matches. Clone size is shown for a subset of rows, as once, few, many or a class of expanded clone.

D gene: -; V gene: TRBV19; clone size: many; J gene: TRBJ2-3; CDR3 DNA: TGTGCCAGTGGCTCGGGGGATACGCAGTATTTT; CDR3 protein: CASGSGDTQYF
D gene: -; V gene: TRBV28; clone size: many; J gene: TRBJ2-1; CDR3 DNA: TGTGCCAGCAGGGGGGCTTACAATGAGCAGTTCTTC; CDR3 protein: CASRGAYNEQFF
D gene: TRBD1; V gene: TRBV9; clone size: -; J gene: TRBJ2-3; CDR3 DNA: TGTGCCAGCAGCGTAGGAGGGGGCGCAGATACGCAGTATTTT; CDR3 protein: CASSVGGGADTQYF
D gene: -; V gene: TRBV6-1; clone size: -; J gene: TRBJ1-5; CDR3 DNA: TGTGCCAGCAGTGGAAAGGCCGGAGGGGGCAATCAGCCCCAGCATTTT; CDR3 protein: CASSGKAGGGNQPQHF
D gene: -; V gene: TRBV4-2; clone size: many; J gene: TRBJ1-6; CDR3 DNA: TGTGCCAGCAGCCAAGAACCGGGACGAGGGATGTTCCACTTT; CDR3 protein: CASSQEPGRGMFHF
D gene: -; V gene: TRBV5-4; clone size: few; J gene: TRBJ1-4; CDR3 DNA: TGTGCCAGCAGCTTGGAGGCAGTTGGAAAACTGTTTTTT; CDR3 protein: CASSLEAVGKLFF
D gene: -; V gene: TRBV28; clone size: few; J gene: TRBJ2-7; CDR3 DNA: TGTGCCACCGACAGCTCCTACGAGCAGTACTTC; CDR3 protein: CATDSSYEQYF
D gene: -; V gene: TRBV7-9; clone size: few; J gene: TRBJ1-5; CDR3 DNA: TGTGCCAGCAGCCCTGACATTCCTTATCAGCCCCAGCATTTT; CDR3 protein: CASSPDIPYQPQHF
D gene: TRBD2; V gene: TRBV2; clone size: -; J gene: TRBJ2-7; CDR3 DNA: TGTGCCAGCAGTCTCCGGGCGGGGGGGCTTTACGAGCAGTACTTC; CDR3 protein: CASSLRAGGLYEQYF
D gene: -; V gene: TRBV20-1; clone size: few; J gene: TRBJ1-5; CDR3 DNA: TGCAGTGCTACCCCAGCGAGTACGAGCAATCAGCCCCAGCATTTT; CDR3 protein: CSATPASTSNQPQHF
D gene: -; V gene: TRBV28; clone size: -; J gene: TRBJ2-4; CDR3 DNA: TGTGCCAGCAGTTCGCCCCCTTCATTGGCCCTGGAGGGGGACATTCAGTACTTC; CDR3 protein: CASSSPPSLALEGDIQYF
D gene: -; V gene: TRBV19; clone size: -; J gene: TRBJ2-3; CDR3 DNA: TGTGCCAGTAAGAGGGGGGATTCAGATACGCAGTATTTT; CDR3 protein: CASKRGDSDTQYF
D gene: -; V gene: TRBV7-2; clone size: many; J gene: TRBJ1-6; CDR3 DNA: TGTGCCAGCAGCCCGAGAGGAGATAATTCACCCCTCCACTTT; CDR3 protein: CASSPRGDNSPLHF
D gene: -; V gene: TRBV10-3; clone size: many; J gene: TRBJ1-5; CDR3 DNA: TGTGCCATCAGTGAGCGGGAAGATCAGCCCCAGCATTTT; CDR3 protein: CAISEREDQPQHF
D gene: -; V gene: TRBV29-1; clone size: many; J gene: TRBJ2-4; CDR3 DNA: TGCAGCGTTGTCAGAAACATTCAGTACTTC; CDR3 protein: CSVVRNIQYF
D gene: -; V gene: TRBV10-2; clone size: -; J gene: TRBJ1-5; CDR3 DNA: TGCGCCAGCAGTGAGTCGGGGCAGGGAAGGAGCAATCAGCCCCAGCATTTT; CDR3 protein: CASSESGQGRSNQPQHF
D gene: -; V gene: TRBV7-6; clone size: many; J gene: TRBJ1-3; CDR3 DNA: TGTGCCAGCAGCTTAGGGTCACCTGGAAACACCATATATTTT; CDR3 protein: CASSLGSPGNTIYF
D gene: -; V gene: TRBV4-3; clone size: many; J gene: TRBJ1-1; CDR3 DNA: TGCGCCAGCAGCCAAGATTTTCGAAGGAACACTGAAGCTTTCTTT; CDR3 protein: CASSQDFRRNTEAFF
D gene: -; V gene: TRBV7-2; clone size: few; J gene: TRBJ1-1; CDR3 DNA: TGTGCCAGCAGCCTACAGGTGAACACTGAAGCTTTCTTT; CDR3 protein: CASSLQVNTEAFF
D gene: -; V gene: TRBV12-3/TRBV12-4; clone size: many; J gene: TRBJ1-2; CDR3 DNA: TGTGCCAGCCGTTACAGGGATGGCTACACCTTC; CDR3 protein: CASRYRDGYTF
D gene: -; V gene: TRBV11-2; clone size: few; J gene: TRBJ2-3; CDR3 DNA: TGTGCCAGCAGCGAGGGTATTAAGGATACGCAGTATTTT; CDR3 protein: CASSEGIKDTQYF
D gene: -; V gene: TRBV7-7; clone size: many; J gene: TRBJ2-2; CDR3 DNA: TGTGCTAGCAGCCCGATGAAGGCCGGGGAGCTGTTTTTT; CDR3 protein: CASSPMKAGELFF
D gene: -; V gene: TRBV7-2; clone size: -; J gene: TRBJ2-1; CDR3 DNA: TGTGCCAGCAGCTTAGCGGGGGGGCATGAGCAGTTCTTC; CDR3 protein: CASSLAGGHEQFF
D gene: -; V gene: TRBV29-1; clone size: many; J gene: TRBJ2-2; CDR3 DNA: TGCAGTGGGGGTCGGGACGGAAGTTCCGGGGAGCTGTTTTTT; CDR3 protein: CSGGRDGSSGELFF
D gene: -; V gene: TRBV20-1; clone size: many; J gene: TRBJ2-5; CDR3 DNA: TGCAGTGCTAGAGGCGTAGACAAGGCAGAGACCCAGTACTTC; CDR3 protein: CSARGVDKAETQYF
D gene: -; V gene: TRBV20-1; clone size: -; J gene: TRBJ1-6; CDR3 DNA: TGCAGTGCTAGAGATGATAGAGGCAGTCCCTATAATTCACCCCTCCACTTT; CDR3 protein: CSARDDRGSPYNSPLHF
D gene: -; V gene: TRBV11-2; clone size: many; J gene: TRBJ2-1; CDR3 DNA: TGTGCCAGCACCTCTAGACCAACGAGCTCCTACAATGAGCAGTTCTTC; CDR3 protein: CASTSRPTSSYNEQFF
D gene: -; V gene: TRBV2; clone size: few; J gene: TRBJ1-5; CDR3 DNA: TGTGCCAGCAGAGCGACATACTTGGATCAGCCCCAGCATTTT; CDR3 protein: CASRATYLDQPQHF
D gene: TRBD1; V gene: TRBV20-1; clone size: few; J gene: TRBJ1-2; CDR3 DNA: TGCAGTGCTAAATCGGCACCCGACAGGGCTGGTGGCTACACCTTC; CDR3 protein: CSAKSAPDRAGGYTF